One and the same sample provided the 10 T cell receptor beta chains below, sequenced in a study of radiotherapy plus CTLA-4 blockade in lung cancer. TCRdb's table, derived via immunoSEQ multiplex PCR, lists solely in-frame clones and lacks some. The data hold 81,000 or so clones, with 78% observed a single time. The sample was peripheral blood, taken from a patient treated with radiotherapy plus ipilimumab. Every receptor here comes from a human donor with non-small cell lung cancer whose response to radiotherapy plus ipilimumab could not be evaluated. Some clones in this sample may be carry-over from other donors' samples.

This chain connects TRBV11-2 to TRBJ1-4; TRBD1 is a possible D gene (6 bases). This CDR3 is 15 amino acids long. Looked up from germline, CDR1 is SGHAT and CDR2 is FQNNGV. V was cut by 6 bases and J by 2 bases, with 13 bases left in between. The chain's CDR3 is CASRVLGATNEKLFF. In nucleotides, the CDR3 is TGTGCCAGCAGGGTATTGGGGGCCACTAATGAAAAACTGTTTTTT.

The chain couples TRBV5-8 to TRBJ2-5; a weak D match, TRBD1 (6 bases). V dropped 5 bases and J dropped 1 base, with 18 bases sitting between them. This CDR3 spans 16 amino acids. CDR1 SGHTS and CDR2 YDEGEE come from the germline V gene. The CDR3 loop is CASRDPQGGLQETQYF. The CDR3 DNA sequence: TGTGCCAGCAGAGACCCACAAGGGGGTCTCCAAGAGACCCAGTACTTC.

This chain uses TRBV11-3 with TRBJ2-5; no clear D. The CDR3 extends over 13 amino acids. The V end was cut by 4 bases, the J end by 9 bases, with 15 bases between. The V gene's germline CDR1 is SGHNT and CDR2 YENEEA. CDR3 nucleotides: TGTGCCAGCAGCTCCACCAATATCCAGGCCCAGTACTTC. This gives the protein CASSSTNIQAQYF.

V usage is TRBV4-3 and J usage is TRBJ2-7, with TRBD1 matching over 9 bases. The CDR3 extends over 16 amino acids. Germline V lookup: CDR1 LGHNA, CDR2 YSLEER. V was clipped by 0 bases and J by 5 bases; unmatched bases: 8. CDR3 DNA sequence: TGCGCCAGCAGCCAAGATTGGGGACAGGGTTTCAACGAGCAGTACTTC. As protein: CASSQDWGQGFNEQYF.

The chain employs TRBV7-9 and TRBJ2-3; perhaps TRBD2 as D (6 bases). This CDR3 spans 13 amino acids. Between the trimmed V and J ends, which lost 5 bases and 2 bases, there was a span of 8 bases. Looked up from germline, CDR1 is SEHNR and CDR2 is FQNEAQ (reference sequence). This CDR3 reads CASSRDFTDTQYF. The CDR3 nucleotides read TGTGCCAGCAGCCGGGACTTCACAGATACGCAGTATTTT.

The chain employs TRBV18 and TRBJ2-3; possibly TRBD1 for D (6 bases). V dropped 3 bases and J dropped 3 bases, with 16 bases sitting between them. This CDR3 region has 16 residues. Germline values: CDR1 KGHSH, CDR2 LQKENI. CDR3 residues: CASSPFASRGTDTQYF. The DNA for the CDR3 is TGTGCCAGCTCACCTTTCGCGTCGAGGGGGACAGATACGCAGTATTTT.

V and J are TRBV2 and TRBJ2-5, with D perhaps TRBD2 (6 bases). This CDR3 has 14 residues. Trimming pared 9 bases from V and 3 bases from J, leaving 17 bases between. Germline assignment: CDR1 SNHLY and CDR2 FYNNEI. The CDR3 protein is CARGTGTDKETQYF. CDR3 nucleotide sequence: TGTGCCAGGGGGACCGGGACTGATAAAGAGACCCAGTACTTC.

The V and J genes are TRBV6-1 and TRBJ1-6; TRBD1 matches at 7 bases. Germline CDR1 MNHNS, CDR2 SASEGT. V trimming: 7 bases; J trimming: 9 bases; junction bases outside the gene matches: 9. This CDR3 comprises 14 residues. The CDR3 here is CASNFPGQLSPLHF. The CDR3 DNA reads as TGTGCCAGCAATTTTCCGGGACAGCTTTCACCCCTCCACTTT.

This sequence joins TRBV7-9 and TRBJ2-7; 11 bases match TRBD1. CDR1 and CDR2 (germline): SEHNR, FQNEAQ (reference sequence). The CDR3 spans 15 residues. The J segment lost 5 bases and the V segment lost 7 bases, leaving 10 bases of the junction unmatched. CDR3 DNA sequence: TGTGCCAGCAACTTTCCGGGACAGGGGGTGGACGAGCAGTACTTC. Translating gives CASNFPGQGVDEQYF.

Only one count was recorded for this clone. The genes are TRBV5-4 and TRBJ2-7; 8 nucleotides match TRBD1. In germline, CDR1 is SGHNT, CDR2 YYREEE (reference sequence). The CDR3 length is 15 residues. With V trimmed by 0 bases and J by 3 bases, 5 bases remained unmatched. The CDR3 DNA sequence: TGTGCCAGCAGCTTGGCGGCAGGGGGCGGCTACGAGCAGTACTTC. Amino acid sequence: CASSLAAGGGYEQYF. Combining the CDR3 with reference TRBV5-4 and TRBJ2-7 gives the whole variable domain ETGVTQSPTHLIKTRGQQVTLRCSSQSGHNTVSWYQQALGQGPQFIFQYYREEENGRGNFPPRFSGLQFPNYSSELNVNALELDDSALYLCASSLAAGGGYEQYFGPGTRLTVT.